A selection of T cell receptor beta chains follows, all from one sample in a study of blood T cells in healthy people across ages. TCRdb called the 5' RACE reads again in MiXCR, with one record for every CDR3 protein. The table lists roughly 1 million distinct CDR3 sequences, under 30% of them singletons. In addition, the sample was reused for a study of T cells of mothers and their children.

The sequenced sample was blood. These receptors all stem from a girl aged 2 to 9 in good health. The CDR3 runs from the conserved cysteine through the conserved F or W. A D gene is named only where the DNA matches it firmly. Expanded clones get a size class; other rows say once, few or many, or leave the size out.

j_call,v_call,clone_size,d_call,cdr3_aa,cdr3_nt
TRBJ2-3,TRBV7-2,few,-,CASSLEQGSDTQYF,TGTGCCAGCAGCTTAGAGCAGGGTTCAGATACGCAGTATTTT
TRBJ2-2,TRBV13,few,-,CASRAGTFTGELFF,TGTGCCAGCAGAGCCGGGACTTTCACCGGGGAGCTGTTTTTT
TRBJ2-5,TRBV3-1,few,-,CASRRDLYQETQYF,TGTGCCAGCAGGCGTGACTTGTACCAAGAGACCCAGTACTTC
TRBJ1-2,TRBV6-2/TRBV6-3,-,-,CASSDSVYNYGYTF,TGTGCCAGCAGTGACAGCGTTTATAACTATGGCTACACCTTC
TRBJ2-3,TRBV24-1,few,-,CATSDGRGVGTDTQYF,TGTGCCACCAGTGATGGAAGGGGAGTCGGCACAGATACGCAGTATTTT
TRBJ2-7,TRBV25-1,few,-,CASRNTLGEQYF,TGTGCCAGCAGGAATACACTGGGAGAGCAGTACTTC
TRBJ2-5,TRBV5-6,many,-,CASSPRLAQETQYF,TGTGCCAGCAGCCCGAGACTTGCCCAAGAGACCCAGTACTTC
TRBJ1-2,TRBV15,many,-,CATSGAGKDGYTF,TGTGCCACCAGCGGTGCCGGGAAGGATGGCTACACCTTC
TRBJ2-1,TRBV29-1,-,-,CSSPSQGNEQFF,TGCAGCAGCCCGTCCCAGGGGAATGAGCAGTTCTTC
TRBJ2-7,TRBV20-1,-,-,CSASIEGIGYEQYF,TGCAGTGCTAGTATCGAGGGAATTGGGTACGAGCAGTACTTC
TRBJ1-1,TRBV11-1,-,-,CASSIRPSSRGEAFF,TGTGCCAGCAGCATAAGACCGAGTAGTAGAGGTGAAGCTTTCTTT
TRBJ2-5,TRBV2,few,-,CASSEHRKETQYF,TGTGCCAGCAGTGAACACAGGAAAGAGACCCAGTACTTC
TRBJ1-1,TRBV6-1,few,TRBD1,CASSQNRGDTEAFF,TGTGCCAGCAGTCAAAACAGGGGAGACACTGAAGCTTTCTTT
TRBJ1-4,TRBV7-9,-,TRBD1,CASSNGQGSEKLFF,TGTGCCAGCAGCAATGGACAGGGAAGTGAAAAACTGTTTTTT
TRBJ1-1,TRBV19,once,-,CASSTPTGIGAEAFF,TGTGCCAGTAGTACCCCGACAGGTATAGGAGCTGAAGCTTTCTTT
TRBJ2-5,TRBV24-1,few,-,CATNRREAQYF,TGTGCCACCAATCGGAGAGAGGCCCAGTACTTC
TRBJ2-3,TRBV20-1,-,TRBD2,CSARDLAGSLGDTQYF,TGCAGTGCTAGAGATCTAGCGGGCTCCCTGGGAGATACGCAGTATTTT
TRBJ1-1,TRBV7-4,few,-,CASSSLRGPEAFF,TGTGCCAGCAGCTCCCTCCGGGGCCCCGAAGCTTTCTTT
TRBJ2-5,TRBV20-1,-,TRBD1,CGARAGQGWGLRETQYF,TGCGGTGCTAGAGCCGGACAGGGTTGGGGTTTACGAGAGACCCAGTACTTC
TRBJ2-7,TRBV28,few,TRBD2,CASSFGGRSNGQYF,TGTGCCAGCAGTTTCGGCGGGAGGAGTAACGGGCAGTACTTC
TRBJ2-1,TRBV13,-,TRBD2,CASSRLAGVHEQFF,TGTGCCAGCAGCCGACTAGCGGGAGTTCATGAGCAGTTCTTC
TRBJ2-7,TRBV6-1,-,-,CASKVQRGLYEQYF,TGTGCCAGCAAGGTCCAAAGGGGTTTATACGAGCAGTACTTC
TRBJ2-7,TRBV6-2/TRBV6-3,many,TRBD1,CASSTGTGPYEQYF,TGTGCCAGCAGTACCGGGACAGGGCCTTACGAGCAGTACTTC
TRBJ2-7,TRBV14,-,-,CASSRLRDSFSYEQYF,TGTGCCAGCAGCAGATTACGGGACTCGTTTTCCTACGAGCAGTACTTC
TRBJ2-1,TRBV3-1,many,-,CASSFQGGILSYNEQFF,TGTGCCAGCAGCTTCCAAGGTGGCATTCTCTCCTACAATGAGCAGTTCTTC
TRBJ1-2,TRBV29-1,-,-,CSVVPQGPYGYTF,TGCAGCGTTGTACCTCAGGGCCCCTATGGCTACACCTTC
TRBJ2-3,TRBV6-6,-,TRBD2,CASTALAGVADTQYF,TGTGCCAGCACTGCCCTAGCGGGGGTAGCAGATACGCAGTATTTT
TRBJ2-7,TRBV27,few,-,CASSYAGAPREQYF,TGTGCCAGCAGTTATGCAGGGGCCCCTAGGGAGCAGTACTTC
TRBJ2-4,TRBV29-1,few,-,CSVVGLAKNIQYF,TGCAGCGTGGTCGGACTAGCCAAAAACATTCAGTACTTC
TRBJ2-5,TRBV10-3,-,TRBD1,CAISDQETGGVETQYF,TGTGCCATCAGTGATCAAGAGACAGGGGGCGTGGAGACCCAGTACTTC
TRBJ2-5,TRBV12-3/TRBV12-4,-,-,CASSSPPSETQYF,TGTGCCAGCAGTAGCCCCCCCTCGGAGACCCAGTACTTC
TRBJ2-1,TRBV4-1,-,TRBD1,CASSHRQGGDNEQFF,TGCGCCAGCAGCCACCGACAGGGGGGTGACAATGAGCAGTTCTTC
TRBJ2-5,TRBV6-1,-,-,CASSEGRGLEETQYF,TGTGCCAGCAGTGAAGGGAGGGGGCTGGAAGAGACCCAGTACTTC
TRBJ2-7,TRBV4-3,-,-,CASSQVKAISYEQYF,TGCGCCAGCAGCCAAGTCAAAGCCATCTCCTACGAGCAGTACTTC
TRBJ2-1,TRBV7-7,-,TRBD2,CASSLRYSGIGNEQFF,TGTGCTAGCAGCTTGAGATACAGCGGGATAGGGAATGAGCAGTTCTTC
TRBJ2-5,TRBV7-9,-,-,CASSLAEDRETQYF,TGTGCCAGCAGCTTAGCAGAGGATCGGGAGACCCAGTACTTC
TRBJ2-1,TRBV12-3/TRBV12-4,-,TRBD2,CASSLDGLGDEQFF,TGTGCCAGCAGTTTGGATGGACTAGGGGATGAGCAGTTCTTC
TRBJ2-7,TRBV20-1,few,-,CSASTGREQYF,TGCAGTGCTAGCACCGGGCGCGAGCAGTACTTC
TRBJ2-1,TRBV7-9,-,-,CASSSPRGGPNEQFF,TGTGCCAGCAGCTCCCCTAGGGGGGGCCCGAATGAGCAGTTCTTC
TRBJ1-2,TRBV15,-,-,CATSRVGYGRDGYTF,TGTGCCACCAGCAGAGTGGGGTATGGCAGAGATGGCTACACCTTC
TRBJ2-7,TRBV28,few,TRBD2,CASSPGVAGVYEQYF,TGTGCCAGCAGTCCAGGGGTAGCGGGAGTCTACGAGCAGTACTTC
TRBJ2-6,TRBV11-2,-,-,CASSYHQEGANVLTF,TGTGCCAGCAGCTATCATCAGGAAGGGGCCAACGTCCTGACTTTC
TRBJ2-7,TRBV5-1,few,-,CASTEGLEQYF,TGCGCCAGCACCGAGGGGCTCGAGCAGTACTTC
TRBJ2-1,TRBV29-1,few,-,CSVQIPNDNEQFF,TGCAGCGTCCAGATCCCGAATGATAATGAGCAGTTCTTC
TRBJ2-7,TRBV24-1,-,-,CATSDPRSSSYEQYF,TGTGCCACCAGTGATCCCCGTTCAAGCTCCTACGAGCAGTACTTC
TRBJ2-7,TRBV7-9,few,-,CASSSTVSSYEQYF,TGTGCCAGCAGTTCGACAGTTAGCTCCTACGAGCAGTACTTC
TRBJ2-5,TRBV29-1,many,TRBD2,CSVASGRGLETQYF,TGCAGCGTTGCTAGCGGGAGGGGATTGGAGACCCAGTACTTC
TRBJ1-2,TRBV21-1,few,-,CASSPYGQGADGYTF,TGTGCCAGCAGCCCCTACGGACAGGGGGCAGATGGCTACACCTTC
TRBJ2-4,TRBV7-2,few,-,CASSLEALAVPNIQYF,TGTGCCAGCAGCTTAGAGGCTCTTGCGGTACCGAACATTCAGTACTTC
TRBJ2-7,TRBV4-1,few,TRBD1,CASSQDTGQGNSEQYF,TGCGCCAGCAGCCAAGATACCGGACAGGGTAATAGCGAGCAGTACTTC
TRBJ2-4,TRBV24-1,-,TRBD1,CATSDLGGSQYF,TGTGCCACCAGTGATTTAGGGGGCTCGCAGTACTTC
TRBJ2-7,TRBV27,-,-,CASSFGQAPYEQYF,TGTGCCAGCAGTTTCGGGCAAGCCCCCTACGAGCAGTACTTC